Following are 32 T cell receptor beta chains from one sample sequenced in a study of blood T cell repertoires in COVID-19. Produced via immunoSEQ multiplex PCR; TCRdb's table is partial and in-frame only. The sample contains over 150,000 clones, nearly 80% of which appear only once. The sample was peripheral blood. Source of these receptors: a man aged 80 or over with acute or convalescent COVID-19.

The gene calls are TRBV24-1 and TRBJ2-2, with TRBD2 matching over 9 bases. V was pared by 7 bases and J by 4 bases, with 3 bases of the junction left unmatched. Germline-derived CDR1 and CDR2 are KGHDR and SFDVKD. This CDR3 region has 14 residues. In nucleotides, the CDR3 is TGTGCCACCAGGGGTAGCGGGGGCACCGGGGAGCTGTTTTTT. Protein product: CATRGSGGTGELFF.

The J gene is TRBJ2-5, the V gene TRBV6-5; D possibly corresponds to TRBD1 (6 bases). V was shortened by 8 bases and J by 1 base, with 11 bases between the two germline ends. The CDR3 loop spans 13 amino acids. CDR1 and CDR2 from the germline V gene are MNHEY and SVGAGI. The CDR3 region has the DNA TGTGCCAGCGGATGGGACATCCAAGAGACCCAGTACTTC. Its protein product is CASGWDIQETQYF.

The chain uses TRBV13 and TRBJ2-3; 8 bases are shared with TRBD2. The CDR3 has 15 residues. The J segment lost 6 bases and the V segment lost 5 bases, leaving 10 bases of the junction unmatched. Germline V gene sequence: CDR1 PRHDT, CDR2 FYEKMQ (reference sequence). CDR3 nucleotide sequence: TGTGCCAGCAGCCCCTGGCGGGGGGCTTGGGATACGCAGTATTTT. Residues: CASSPWRGAWDTQYF.

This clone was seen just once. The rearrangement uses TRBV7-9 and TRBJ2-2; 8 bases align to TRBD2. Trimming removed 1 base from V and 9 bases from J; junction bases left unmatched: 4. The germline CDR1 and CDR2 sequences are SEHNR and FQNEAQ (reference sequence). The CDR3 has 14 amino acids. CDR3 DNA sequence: TGTGCCAGCAGCTTAGGTAGCGGGATCTGGGAGCTGTTTTTT. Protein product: CASSLGSGIWELFF.

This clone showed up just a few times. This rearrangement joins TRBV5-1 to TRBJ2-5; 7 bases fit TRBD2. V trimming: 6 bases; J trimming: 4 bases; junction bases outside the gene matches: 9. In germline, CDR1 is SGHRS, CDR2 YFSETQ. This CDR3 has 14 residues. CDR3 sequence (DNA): TGCGCCAGCACCTCGACTGGGGGGGGAGAGACCCAGTACTTC. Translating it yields CASTSTGGGETQYF.

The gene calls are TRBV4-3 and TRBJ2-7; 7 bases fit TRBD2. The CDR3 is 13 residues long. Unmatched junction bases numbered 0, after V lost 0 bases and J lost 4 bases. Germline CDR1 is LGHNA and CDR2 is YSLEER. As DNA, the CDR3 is TGCGCCAGCAGCCAAGAGCGGGAGTACGAGCAGTACTTC. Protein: CASSQEREYEQYF.

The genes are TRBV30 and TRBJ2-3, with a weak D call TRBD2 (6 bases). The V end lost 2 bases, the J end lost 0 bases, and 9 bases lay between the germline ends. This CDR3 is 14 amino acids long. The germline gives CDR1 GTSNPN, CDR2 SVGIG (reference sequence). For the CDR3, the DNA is TGTGCCTGGAGTCCAGGGACTAGCACAGATACGCAGTATTTT. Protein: CAWSPGTSTDTQYF. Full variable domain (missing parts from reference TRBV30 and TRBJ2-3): SQTIHQWPATLVQPVGSPLSLECTVEGTSNPNLYWYRQAAGRGLQLLFYSVGIGQISSEVPQNLSASRPQDRQFILSSKKLLLSDSGFYLCAWSPGTSTDTQYFGPGTRLTVL.

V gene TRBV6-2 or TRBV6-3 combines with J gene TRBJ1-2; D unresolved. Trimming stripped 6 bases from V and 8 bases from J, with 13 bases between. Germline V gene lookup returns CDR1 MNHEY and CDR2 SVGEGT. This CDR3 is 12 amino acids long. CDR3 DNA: TGTGCCAGCAGCCCCGAGCTTCGAGGCTACACCTTC. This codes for CASSPELRGYTF.

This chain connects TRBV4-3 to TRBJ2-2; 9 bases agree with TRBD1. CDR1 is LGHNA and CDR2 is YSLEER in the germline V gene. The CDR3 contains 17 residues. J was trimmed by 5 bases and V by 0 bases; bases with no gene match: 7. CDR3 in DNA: TGCGCCAGCAGCCAAGATACCGGGACAGGGAGAACCGGGGAGCTGTTTTTT. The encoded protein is CASSQDTGTGRTGELFF.

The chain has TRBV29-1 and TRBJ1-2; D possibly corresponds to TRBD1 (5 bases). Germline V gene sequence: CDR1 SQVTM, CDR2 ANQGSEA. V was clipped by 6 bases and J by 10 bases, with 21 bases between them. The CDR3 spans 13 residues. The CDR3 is CSVGRDPGGVYTF. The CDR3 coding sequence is TGCAGCGTCGGCCGGGATCCGGGGGGGGTCTACACCTTC.

The chain's CDR3 is CASTSGTGAGANVLTF. The CDR3 nucleotides are TGTGCCTCGACCTCCGGGACAGGGGCTGGGGCCAACGTCCTGACTTTC. This chain joins TRBV30 and TRBJ2-6; 10 bases are shared with TRBD1. The length of the CDR3 is 16 residues. Trimming at V came to 7 bases and at J to 2 bases, leaving 8 bases not matched to a gene. Germline V gene lookup returns CDR1 GTSNPN and CDR2 SVGIG (reference sequence).

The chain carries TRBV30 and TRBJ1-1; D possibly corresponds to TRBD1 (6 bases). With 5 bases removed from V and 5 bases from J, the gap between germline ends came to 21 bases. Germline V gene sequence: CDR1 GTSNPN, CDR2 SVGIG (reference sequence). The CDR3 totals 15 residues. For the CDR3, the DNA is TGTGCCTGGGAGCCTAAAACAGGGAAATTGACTGAAGCTTTCTTT. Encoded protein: CAWEPKTGKLTEAFF.

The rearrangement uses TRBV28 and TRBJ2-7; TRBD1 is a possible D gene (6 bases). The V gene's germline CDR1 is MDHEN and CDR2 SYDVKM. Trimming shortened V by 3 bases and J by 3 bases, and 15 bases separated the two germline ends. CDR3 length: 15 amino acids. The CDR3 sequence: CASSLGSQGGYEQYF. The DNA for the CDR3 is TGTGCCAGCAGTTTGGGGTCACAGGGTGGCTACGAGCAGTACTTC.

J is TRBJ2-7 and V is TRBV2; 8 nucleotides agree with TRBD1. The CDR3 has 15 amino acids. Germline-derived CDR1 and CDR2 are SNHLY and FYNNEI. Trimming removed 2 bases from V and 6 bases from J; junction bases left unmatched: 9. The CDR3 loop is CASSEWEDRAPEQYF. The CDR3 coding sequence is TGTGCCAGCAGTGAATGGGAGGACAGGGCCCCCGAGCAGTACTTC.

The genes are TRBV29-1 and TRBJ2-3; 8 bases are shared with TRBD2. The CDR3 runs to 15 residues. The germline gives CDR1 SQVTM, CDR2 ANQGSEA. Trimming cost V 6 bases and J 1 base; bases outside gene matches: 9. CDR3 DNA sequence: TGCAGCGTAGGTTTTGGCGGGGGGCGCACAGATACGCAGTATTTT. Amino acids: CSVGFGGGRTDTQYF.

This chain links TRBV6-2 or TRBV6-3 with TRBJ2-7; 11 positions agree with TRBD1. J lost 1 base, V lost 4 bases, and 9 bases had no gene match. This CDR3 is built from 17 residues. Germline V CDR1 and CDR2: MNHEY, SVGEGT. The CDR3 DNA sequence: TGTGCCAGCAGTTCTGTTGGGACAGGGGGGCTGTCCTACGAGCAGTACTTC. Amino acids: CASSSVGTGGLSYEQYF.

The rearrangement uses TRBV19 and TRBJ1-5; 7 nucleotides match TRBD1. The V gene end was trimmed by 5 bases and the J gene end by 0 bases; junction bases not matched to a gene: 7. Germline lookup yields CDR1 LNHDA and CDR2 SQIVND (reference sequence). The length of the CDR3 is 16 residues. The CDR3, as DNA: TGTGCCAGTAGTGGACTTGGGACAGTTAGCAATCAGCCCCAGCATTTT. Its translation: CASSGLGTVSNQPQHF.

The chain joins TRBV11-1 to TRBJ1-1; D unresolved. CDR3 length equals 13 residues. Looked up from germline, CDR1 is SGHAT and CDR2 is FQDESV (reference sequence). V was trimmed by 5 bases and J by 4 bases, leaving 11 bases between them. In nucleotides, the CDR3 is TGTGCCAGCAGCCACAACGCGGGCACTGAAGCTTTCTTT. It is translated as CASSHNAGTEAFF.

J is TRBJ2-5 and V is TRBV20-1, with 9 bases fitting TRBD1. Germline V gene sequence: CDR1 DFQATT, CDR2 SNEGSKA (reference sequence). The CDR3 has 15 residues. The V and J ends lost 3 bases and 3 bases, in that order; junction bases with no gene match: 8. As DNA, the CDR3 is TGCAGTGCTAGTGAAACCGGGACAGGGAAAGAGACCCAGTACTTC. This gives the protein CSASETGTGKETQYF.

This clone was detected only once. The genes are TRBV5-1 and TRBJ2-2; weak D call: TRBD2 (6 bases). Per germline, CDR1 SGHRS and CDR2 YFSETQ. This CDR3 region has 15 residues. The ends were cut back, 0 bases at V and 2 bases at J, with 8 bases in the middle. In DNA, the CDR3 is TGCGCCAGCAGCTTGGTCGGGGGTAACACCGGGGAGCTGTTTTTT. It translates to CASSLVGGNTGELFF.

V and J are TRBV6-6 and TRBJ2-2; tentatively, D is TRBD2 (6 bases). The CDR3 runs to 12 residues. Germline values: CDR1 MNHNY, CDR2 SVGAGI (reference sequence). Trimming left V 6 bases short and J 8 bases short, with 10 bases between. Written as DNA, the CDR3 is TGTGCCAGCAGCCGAGGGACTGGGGAGCTGTTTTTT. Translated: CASSRGTGELFF.

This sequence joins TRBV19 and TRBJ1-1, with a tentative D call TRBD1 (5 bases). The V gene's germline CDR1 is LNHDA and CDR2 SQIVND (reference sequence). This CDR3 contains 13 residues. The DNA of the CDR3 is TGTGGCAGCAGGACCGTTCAGGGCAGCGGGACTTTCTTT. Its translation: CGSRTVQGSGTFF.

The CDR3: CAIKGRAWGTDTQYF. CDR3 bases: TGTGCCATCAAGGGGAGGGCGTGGGGCACAGATACGCAGTATTTT. This rearrangement joins TRBV10-3 to TRBJ2-3, with 7 bases identical to TRBD2. This CDR3 has 15 amino acids. With V trimmed by 7 bases and J by 1 base, 8 bases remained unmatched. Looked up from germline, CDR1 is ENHRY and CDR2 is SYGVKD.

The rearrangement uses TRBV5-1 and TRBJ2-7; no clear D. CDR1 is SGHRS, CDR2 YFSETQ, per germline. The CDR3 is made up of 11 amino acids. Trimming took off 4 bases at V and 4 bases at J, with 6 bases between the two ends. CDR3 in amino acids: CASSPGYEQYF. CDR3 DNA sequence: TGCGCCAGCAGCCCGGGTTACGAGCAGTACTTC.

CDR3 sequence (DNA): TGTGCCAGCAGTCCGCGGACAGGGGTCGCCGGGGAGCTGTTTTTT. Its protein product is CASSPRTGVAGELFF. The chain is built from TRBV2 and TRBJ2-2, with 9 nucleotides matching TRBD1. This CDR3 contains 15 residues. CDR1 SNHLY and CDR2 FYNNEI come from the germline V gene. Unmatched junction bases numbered 7, after V lost 5 bases and J lost 6 bases.

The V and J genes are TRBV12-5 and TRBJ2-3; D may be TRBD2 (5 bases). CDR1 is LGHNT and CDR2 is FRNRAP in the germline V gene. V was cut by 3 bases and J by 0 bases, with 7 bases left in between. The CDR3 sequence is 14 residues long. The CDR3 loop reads CASGFGISTDTQYF. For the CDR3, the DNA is TGTGCTAGTGGTTTCGGGATTAGCACAGATACGCAGTATTTT.

The CDR3 reads CASSPGTGGDTGELFF. The CDR3 DNA sequence: TGTGCCAGCTCACCCGGGACAGGGGGTGACACCGGGGAGCTGTTTTTT. The gene calls are TRBV18 and TRBJ2-2; 11 bases line up with TRBD1. CDR3 length: 16 amino acids. CDR1 KGHSH and CDR2 LQKENI come from the germline V gene. V lost 3 bases and J lost 3; bases outside the gene matches: 3.

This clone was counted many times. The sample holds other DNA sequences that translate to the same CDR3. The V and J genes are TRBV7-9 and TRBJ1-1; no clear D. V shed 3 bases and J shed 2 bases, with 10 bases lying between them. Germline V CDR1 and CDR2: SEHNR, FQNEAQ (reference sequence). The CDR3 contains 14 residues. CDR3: CASSLPDSNTEAFF. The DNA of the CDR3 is TGTGCCAGCAGCTTGCCGGACTCTAACACTGAAGCTTTCTTT.

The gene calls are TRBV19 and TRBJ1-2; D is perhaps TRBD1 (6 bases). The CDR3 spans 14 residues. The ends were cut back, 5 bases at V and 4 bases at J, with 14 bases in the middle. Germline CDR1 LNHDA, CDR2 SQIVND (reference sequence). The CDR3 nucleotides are TGTGCCAGTAGTTTCAACAGGGTAGTCTATGGCTACACCTTC. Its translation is CASSFNRVVYGYTF.

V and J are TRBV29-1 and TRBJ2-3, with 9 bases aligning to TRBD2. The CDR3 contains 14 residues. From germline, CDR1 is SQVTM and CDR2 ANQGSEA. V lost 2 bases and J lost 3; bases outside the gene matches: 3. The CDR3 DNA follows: TGCAGCGTTGAATCCGCGGGAGGGACAGATACGCAGTATTTT. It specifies CSVESAGGTDTQYF.

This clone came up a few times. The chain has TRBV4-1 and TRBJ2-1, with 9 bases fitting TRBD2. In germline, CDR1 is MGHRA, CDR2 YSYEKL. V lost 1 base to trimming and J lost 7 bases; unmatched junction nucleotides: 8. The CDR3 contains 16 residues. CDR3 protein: CASSQAPLLAGNEQFF. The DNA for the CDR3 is TGCGCCAGCAGCCAAGCCCCGCTCCTAGCGGGGAATGAGCAGTTCTTC.

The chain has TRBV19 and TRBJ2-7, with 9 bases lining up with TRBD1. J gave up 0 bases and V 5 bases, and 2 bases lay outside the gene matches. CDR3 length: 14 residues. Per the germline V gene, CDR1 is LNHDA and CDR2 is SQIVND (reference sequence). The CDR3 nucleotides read TGTGCCAGTAGTTGGGACAGGGACTCCTACGAGCAGTACTTC. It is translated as CASSWDRDSYEQYF. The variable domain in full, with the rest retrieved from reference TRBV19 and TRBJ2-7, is DGGITQSPKYLFRKEGQNVTLSCEQNLNHDAMYWYRQDPGQGLRLIYYSQIVNDFQKGDIAEGYSVSREKKESFPLTVTSAQKNPTAFYLCASSWDRDSYEQYFGPGTRLTVT.